This TCR beta chain was found in a study of T cell responses to AZD1222 COVID-19 vaccine. General study points: The breadth and depth of Spike-specific TCRs increased once two AZD1222 doses had been given. In a largely white British group with more females than males, clonal diversity was possibly underestimated.

On this clone: Its antigen remains unknown.

The assay was immunoSEQ multiplex PCR, and TCRdb's table has in-frame clones only and misses some. This table holds around 150,000 clones, approximately 85% found once. Per germline, CDR1 SEHNR and CDR2 FQNEAQ (reference sequence). CDR3 length: 17 residues. V was clipped by 5 bases and J by 3 bases; unmatched bases: 13. The TCR was taken from an adult who received the MenACWY meningococcal vaccine as a control. The chain links TRBV7-9 to TRBJ1-2, with TRBD1 identical over 9 bases. The specimen was peripheral blood, collected 28 days after the second dose of the MenACWY control vaccine. The DNA of the CDR3 is TGTGCCAGCAGCCCTGAGACAGGGGGTTATTCGGACTATGGCTACACCTTC. This translates into CASSPETGGYSDYGYTF.